Listed here are 17 T cell receptor beta chains from one sample, sequenced in a study of OX40 agonist ivuxolimab in advanced cancers. Here immunoSEQ multiplex PCR was the method, and the copy in TCRdb shows in-frame clones only, minus some. The sample has 50,000 to 65,000 clones; approximately 82% are singletons. This specimen consisted of CD4+ or CD8+ T cells sorted from blood, obtained in a trial of the OX40 agonist ivuxolimab. These receptors were collected from an adult with an advanced solid tumor such as melanoma, head and neck, liver or kidney cancer.

The chain is built from TRBV4-1 and TRBJ2-1; D is unclear. V was cut by 0 bases and J by 4 bases, with 4 bases left in between. Germline V gives CDR1 MGHRA, CDR2 YSYEKL. The CDR3 length is 13 residues. This CDR3 is CASSQDGYNEQFF. In DNA, the CDR3 is TGCGCCAGCAGCCAAGACGGATACAATGAGCAGTTCTTC.

This chain uses TRBV19 with TRBJ1-6; 7 bases agree with TRBD1. The CDR3 contains 16 residues. Germline CDR1 and CDR2: LNHDA and SQIVND (reference sequence). V gave up 5 bases and J gave up 1 base; unmatched junction bases: 5. As DNA, the CDR3 is TGTGCCAGTAGTCTAACAGGGGTATCCTATAATTCACCCCTCCACTTT. Translation gives CASSLTGVSYNSPLHF.

This clone has just one count. The rearrangement joins TRBV7-9 to TRBJ1-4; 11 bases line up with TRBD1. The junction had 5 bases not matched to a gene; V was cut back by 4 bases and J by 7 bases. This CDR3 region has 15 residues. Germline loops: CDR1 SEHNR, CDR2 FQNEAQ (reference sequence). For the CDR3, the DNA is TGTGCCAGCAGCTCCCGGGGACAGGGGGGTGAAAAACTGTTTTTT. Translating gives CASSSRGQGGEKLFF. Full variable domain (remainder filled in from reference TRBV7-9 and TRBJ1-4): DTGVSQNPRHKITKRGQNVTFRCDPISEHNRLYWYRQTLGQGPEFLTYFQNEAQLEKSRLLSDRFSAERPKGSFSTLEIQRTEQGDSAMYLCASSSRGQGGEKLFFGSGTQLSVL.

This clone was seen just once. V gene TRBV19 combines with J gene TRBJ2-1; 9 bases match TRBD1. The germline V gene has CDR1 LNHDA and CDR2 SQIVND (reference sequence). With V trimmed by 2 bases and J by 0 bases, 11 bases remained unmatched. The length of the CDR3 is 19 residues. The CDR3 loop reads CASSIIRDRVELSYNEQFF. In DNA, the CDR3 is TGTGCCAGTAGTATAATAAGGGACAGGGTCGAGCTCTCCTACAATGAGCAGTTCTTC. The whole variable domain, filled in from reference TRBV19 and TRBJ2-1, reads DGGITQSPKYLFRKEGQNVTLSCEQNLNHDAMYWYRQDPGQGLRLIYYSQIVNDFQKGDIAEGYSVSREKKESFPLTVTSAQKNPTAFYLCASSIIRDRVELSYNEQFFGPGTRLTVL.

The gene calls are TRBV5-1 and TRBJ1-5; D remains ambiguous. The CDR3 has 13 residues. Germline CDR1 and CDR2: SGHRS and YFSETQ. Trimming removed 3 bases from V and 0 bases from J, with 4 bases in between. The CDR3 nucleotides read TGCGCCAGCAGCTGGACTAGCAATCAGCCCCAGCATTTT. It is translated as CASSWTSNQPQHF.

The V gene is TRBV30, the J gene TRBJ1-3, with 7 bases matching TRBD1. Germline CDR1 GTSNPN, CDR2 SVGIG (reference sequence). Trimming cost V 2 bases and J 2 bases; bases outside gene matches: 3. The CDR3 length is 14 residues. CDR3 loop: CAWSKTGTGNTIYF. In nucleotides, the CDR3 is TGTGCCTGGAGTAAGACAGGGACTGGAAACACCATATATTTT.

The V call is TRBV10-1, the J call TRBJ2-3; the match to TRBD2 covers 16 bases. This CDR3 is 16 amino acids long. The germline gives CDR1 WNHNN, CDR2 SYGVQD (reference sequence). The ends lost 5 bases at V and 5 bases at J; junction bases unmatched: 4. The CDR3 DNA follows: TGCGCCAGCAGTCCGGGACTAGCGGGGGGGAGAGATACGCAGTATTTT. Its translation: CASSPGLAGGRDTQYF.

The chain uses TRBV18 and TRBJ1-2, with 7 nucleotides matching TRBD1. The V and J ends lost 3 bases and 0 bases, in that order; junction bases with no gene match: 4. CDR1 is KGHSH, CDR2 LQKENI, per germline. The CDR3 has 15 amino acids. In nucleotides, the CDR3 is TGTGCCAGCTCACCGGCTGGACAGGCTAACTATGGCTACACCTTC. Amino acid sequence: CASSPAGQANYGYTF.

V gene TRBV19 combines with J gene TRBJ2-2; D unresolved. V lost 1 base, J lost 1 base, and 4 bases lay in between. The CDR3 has 14 amino acids. Germline V CDR1 and CDR2: LNHDA, SQIVND (reference sequence). The CDR3 DNA follows: TGTGCCAGTAGTATAGGGGAGAACACCGGGGAGCTGTTTTTT. Translation gives CASSIGENTGELFF.

V gene TRBV9 combines with J gene TRBJ1-2; D gene uncertain. CDR3 length: 15 amino acids. V was shortened by 0 bases and J by 7 bases, with 16 bases between the two germline ends. Looked up from germline, CDR1 is SGDLS and CDR2 is YYNGEE. CDR3 in amino acids: CASSVDGDPWPGYTF. CDR3 in DNA: TGTGCCAGCAGCGTAGATGGAGACCCGTGGCCTGGCTACACCTTC.

The chain recombines TRBV2 with TRBJ1-2; D gene unclear. The V end was cut by 5 bases, the J end by 3 bases, with 13 bases between. There are 14 residues in the CDR3. Looked up from germline, CDR1 is SNHLY and CDR2 is FYNNEI. The CDR3 sequence: CASSRERQYYGYTF. CDR3 sequence (DNA): TGTGCCAGCAGTAGGGAGAGGCAGTACTATGGCTACACCTTC.

CDR3 bases: TGTGCCAGCAGCCGGACAGGGGGCCCGAACACCGGGGAGCTGTTTTTT. Protein sequence: CASSRTGGPNTGELFF. The chain recombines TRBV7-3 with TRBJ2-2; 11 bases are a match to TRBD1. The junction had 2 bases not matched to a gene; V was cut back by 5 bases and J by 0 bases. CDR3 length: 16 residues. Germline CDR1 reads SGHTA; CDR2 reads FQGTGA.

V gene TRBV7-8 combines with J gene TRBJ2-1; D tentatively fits TRBD1 or TRBD2 (5 bases each). The CDR3 is 15 amino acids. The germline V and J ends were trimmed by 4 bases and 0 bases, with 10 bases remaining between them. Germline CDR1 SGHVS, CDR2 FQNEAQ. The CDR3 is CASSSGPTSYNEQFF. The CDR3 DNA reads as TGTGCCAGCAGCTCGGGACCGACCTCCTACAATGAGCAGTTCTTC.

The V gene is TRBV28, the J gene TRBJ2-3; 9 nucleotides line up with TRBD1. V lost 6 bases and J lost 3; bases outside the gene matches: 10. Germline loops: CDR1 MDHEN, CDR2 SYDVKM. The CDR3 runs to 16 residues. The CDR3, as DNA: TGTGCCAGCAGCCGTGGACAGGGGAAGGTAACAGATACGCAGTATTTT. Protein product: CASSRGQGKVTDTQYF.

This clone was recorded only once. The chain carries TRBV7-9 and TRBJ2-7, with D possibly being TRBD1 (6 bases). This CDR3 is 15 amino acids long. Germline V gene data show CDR1 as SEHNR and CDR2 as FQNEAQ (reference sequence). V lost 5 bases and J lost 2, with 16 bases in between. The CDR3 bases are TGTGCCAGCAGCCCAGGGGTGAAGGGTACCTACGAGCAGTACTTC. Its protein product is CASSPGVKGTYEQYF. Variable domain in full (rest from reference TRBV7-9 and TRBJ2-7): DTGVSQNPRHKITKRGQNVTFRCDPISEHNRLYWYRQTLGQGPEFLTYFQNEAQLEKSRLLSDRFSAERPKGSFSTLEIQRTEQGDSAMYLCASSPGVKGTYEQYFGPGTRLTVT.

The V and J genes are TRBV28 and TRBJ1-5; D is uncertain. CDR1 MDHEN and CDR2 SYDVKM come from the germline V gene. There are 14 residues in the CDR3. V gave up 7 bases and J gave up 5 bases, with 15 bases separating them. The CDR3 loop reads CASKQSGIDQPQHF. For the CDR3, the DNA is TGTGCCAGCAAGCAGTCTGGGATCGATCAGCCCCAGCATTTT. Filled out from reference TRBV28 and TRBJ1-5, the complete variable domain reads DVKVTQSSRYLVKRTGEKVFLECVQDMDHENMFWYRQDPGLGLRLIYFSYDVKMKEKGDIPEGYSVSREKKERFSLILESASTNQTSMYLCASKQSGIDQPQHFGDGTRLSIL.

V gene TRBV11-2 combines with J gene TRBJ2-5, with D possibly matching TRBD1 (5 bases). This CDR3 is built from 16 residues. Trimming shortened V by 3 bases and J by 2 bases, and 16 bases separated the two germline ends. Germline-derived CDR1 and CDR2 are SGHAT and FQNNGV. CDR3 loop: CASSLGHRLDQETQYF. As DNA, the CDR3 is TGTGCCAGCAGCTTGGGTCACAGGCTGGATCAAGAGACCCAGTACTTC.